Presented here are 11 T cell receptor beta chains from one specimen sequenced in a study of blood T cells in healthy people across ages. The use of a sample-barcoded 5' primer and a J-beta primer mix characterized a second PCR of roughly 6 to 11 cycles. TCRdb reprocessed the 5' RACE reads via MiXCR and lists one record per CDR3 protein. The sample holds just over 1 million distinct CDR3 sequences, 40% to 55% seen once. Sequencing was done on a sample of blood. Source of these receptors: a woman aged 60-75 years in good health.

The J gene is TRBJ2-3, the V gene TRBV4-3; D may match TRBD1 or TRBD2 (5 bases each). The CDR3 consists of 15 residues. Trimming took 0 bases from V and 5 from J, leaving 12 bases between them. Per germline, CDR1 LGHNA and CDR2 YSLEER. Here the CDR3 reads CASSQDGRAGDTQYF. The CDR3 region has the DNA TGCGCCAGCAGCCAAGACGGCAGGGCGGGAGATACGCAGTATTTT.

The chain has TRBV5-1 and TRBJ1-5, with 7 bases lining up with TRBD1. V lost 0 bases to trimming and J lost 4 bases; unmatched junction nucleotides: 4. Germline assignment: CDR1 SGHRS and CDR2 YFSETQ. The length of the CDR3 is 15 residues. The CDR3 region has the DNA TGCGCCAGCAGCTTGGGGGACAGACTGAATCAGCCCCAGCATTTT. It codes for CASSLGDRLNQPQHF.

This clonotype was seen a few times. V gene TRBV12-3 or TRBV12-4 combines with J gene TRBJ1-6, with 8 bases aligning to TRBD1. The CDR3 is 14 amino acids. The V and J ends lost 5 bases and 6 bases, in that order; junction bases with no gene match: 3. CDR3 coding DNA: TGTGCCAGCAGTCGGACAGGGACTAATTCACCCCTCCACTTT. This codes for CASSRTGTNSPLHF.

The chain links TRBV29-1 to TRBJ1-1, with D unresolved. Trimming pared 2 bases from V and 8 bases from J, leaving 9 bases between. Germline CDR1 and CDR2: SQVTM and ANQGSEA. This CDR3 contains 11 residues. The CDR3 sequence is CSVEIRPEAFF. CDR3 DNA: TGCAGCGTTGAAATTCGGCCAGAAGCTTTCTTT.

A few counts support this clonotype. The V gene is TRBV5-1, the J gene TRBJ2-7, with D perhaps matching TRBD1 (6 bases). V gave up 0 bases and J gave up 3 bases, with 13 bases separating them. Germline V lookup: CDR1 SGHRS, CDR2 YFSETQ. The CDR3 is 15 amino acids. The CDR3 loop reads CASSLDPGDLYEQYF. The CDR3 DNA is TGCGCCAGCAGCTTGGATCCAGGGGACCTCTACGAGCAGTACTTC.

Note on this clonotype: Mismatch with germline at one junction end may stem from a read error. V usage is TRBV3-1 and J usage is TRBJ1-4; D uncertain. The CDR3 consists of 14 residues. Germline V gene sequence: CDR1 LGHDT, CDR2 YNNKEL (reference sequence). CDR3 coding DNA: TGTGCCAGCAGCCTCCGAAATGCTAATCAAAAACTGTTTTTT. It translates to CASSLRNANQKLFF.

V gene TRBV20-1 combines with J gene TRBJ1-3; TRBD1 agrees at 9 bases. V lost 1 base and J lost 3; bases outside the gene matches: 7. The CDR3 covers 16 residues. Per the germline V gene, CDR1 is DFQATT and CDR2 is SNEGSKA (reference sequence). CDR3 in amino acids: CSARVPGQGLGNTIYF. CDR3 sequence (DNA): TGCAGTGCTAGAGTTCCGGGACAGGGTCTTGGAAACACCATATATTTT.

The V call is TRBV11-2, the J call TRBJ2-3, with 8 bases matching TRBD2. V shed 3 bases, J shed 2 bases, and the junction held 10 bases outside the gene matches. Germline assignment: CDR1 SGHAT and CDR2 FQNNGV. The CDR3 is 17 residues long. CDR3 region: CASSLASGGDPTDTQYF. As DNA, the CDR3 is TGTGCCAGCAGCTTGGCTTCGGGAGGGGACCCCACAGATACGCAGTATTTT.

There are a few counts of this clonotype. The chain carries TRBV29-1 and TRBJ2-1; unclear D gene. V lost 7 bases to trimming and J lost 9 bases, with 16 bases between them. The germline V gene encodes CDR1 SQVTM and CDR2 ANQGSEA. The CDR3 covers 12 residues. CDR3 in amino acids: CSAKDGDFEQFF. CDR3 nucleotides: TGCAGCGCTAAGGACGGCGATTTTGAGCAGTTCTTC.

The chain employs TRBV6-1 and TRBJ2-7; TRBD2 is a possible D gene (6 bases). The length of the CDR3 is 15 residues. CDR1 MNHNS and CDR2 SASEGT come from the germline V gene. Trimming left V 2 bases short and J 6 bases short, with 17 bases between. The CDR3 coding sequence is TGTGCCAGCAGTGAACGGAGGGTTGGAAATGGCGAGCAGTACTTC. This codes for CASSERRVGNGEQYF.

This clonotype was counted a single time. Possible read error: a much larger clone is one base away. The V and J genes are TRBV10-3 and TRBJ2-5, with D hard to call. V was clipped by 2 bases and J by 7 bases, with 14 bases between them. The CDR3 spans 14 residues. The germline V gene has CDR1 ENHRY and CDR2 SYGVKD. The CDR3 bases are TGTGCCATCAGTGAGGACGACCTGTGGTCGACCCAGTACTTC. The encoded protein is CAISEDDLWSTQYF.